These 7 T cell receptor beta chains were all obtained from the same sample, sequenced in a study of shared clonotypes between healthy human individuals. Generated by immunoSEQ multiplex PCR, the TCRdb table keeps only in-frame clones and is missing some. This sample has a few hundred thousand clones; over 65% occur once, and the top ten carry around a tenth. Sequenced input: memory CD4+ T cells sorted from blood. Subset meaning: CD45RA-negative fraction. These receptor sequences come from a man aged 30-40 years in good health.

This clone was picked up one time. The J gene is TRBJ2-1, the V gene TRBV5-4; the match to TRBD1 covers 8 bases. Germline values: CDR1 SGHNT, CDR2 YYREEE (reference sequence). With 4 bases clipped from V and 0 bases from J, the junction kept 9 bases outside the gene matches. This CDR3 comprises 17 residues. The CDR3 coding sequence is TGTGCCAGCAGCGGCCGGCGGACAGGGTCCTCCTACAATGAGCAGTTCTTC. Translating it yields CASSGRRTGSSYNEQFF. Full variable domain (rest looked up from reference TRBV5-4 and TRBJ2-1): ETGVTQSPTHLIKTRGQQVTLRCSSQSGHNTVSWYQQALGQGPQFIFQYYREEENGRGNFPPRFSGLQFPNYSSELNVNALELDDSALYLCASSGRRTGSSYNEQFFGPGTRLTVL.

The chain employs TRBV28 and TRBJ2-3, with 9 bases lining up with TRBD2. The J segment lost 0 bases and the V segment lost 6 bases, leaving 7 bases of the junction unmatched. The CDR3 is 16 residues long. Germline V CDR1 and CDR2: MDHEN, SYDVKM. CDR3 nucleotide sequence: TGTGCCAGCAGCTCCAGACTAGCGGCTAGCACAGATACGCAGTATTTT. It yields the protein CASSSRLAASTDTQYF.

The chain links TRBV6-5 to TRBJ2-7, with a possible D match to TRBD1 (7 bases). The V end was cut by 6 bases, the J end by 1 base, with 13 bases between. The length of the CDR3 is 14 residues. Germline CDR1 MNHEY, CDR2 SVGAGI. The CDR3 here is CASRTRGTSYEQYF. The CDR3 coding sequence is TGTGCCAGCAGAACCAGGGGGACTTCCTACGAGCAGTACTTC.

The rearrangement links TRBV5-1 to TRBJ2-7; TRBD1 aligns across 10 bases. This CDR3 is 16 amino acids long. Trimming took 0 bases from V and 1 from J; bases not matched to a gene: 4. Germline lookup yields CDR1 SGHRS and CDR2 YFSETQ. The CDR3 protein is CASSLVWTGGSYEQYF. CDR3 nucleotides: TGCGCCAGCAGCTTGGTATGGACAGGGGGGTCCTACGAGCAGTACTTC.

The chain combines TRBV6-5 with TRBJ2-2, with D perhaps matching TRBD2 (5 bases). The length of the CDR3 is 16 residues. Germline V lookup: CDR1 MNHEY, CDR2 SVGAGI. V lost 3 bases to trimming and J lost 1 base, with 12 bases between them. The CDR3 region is CASSYGGPGNTGELFF. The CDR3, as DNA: TGTGCCAGCAGTTATGGAGGCCCGGGGAACACCGGGGAGCTGTTTTTT.

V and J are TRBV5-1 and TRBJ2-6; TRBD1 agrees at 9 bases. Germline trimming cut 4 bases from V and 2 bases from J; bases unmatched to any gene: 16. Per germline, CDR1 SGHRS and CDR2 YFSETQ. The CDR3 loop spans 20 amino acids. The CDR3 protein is CASSPDPPGTGTTGANVLTF. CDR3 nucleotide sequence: TGCGCCAGCAGCCCGGACCCTCCGGGGACAGGGACGACTGGGGCCAACGTCCTGACTTTC.

CDR3 nucleotides: TGCGCCAGCAGCTTGGTGGGGGAGGATGGCTACACCTTC. Amino acids: CASSLVGEDGYTF. The rearrangement joins TRBV5-1 to TRBJ1-2, with D maybe TRBD1 (5 bases). CDR1 and CDR2 from the germline V gene are SGHRS and YFSETQ. Trimming pared 0 bases from V and 6 bases from J, leaving 9 bases between. This CDR3 spans 13 amino acids.